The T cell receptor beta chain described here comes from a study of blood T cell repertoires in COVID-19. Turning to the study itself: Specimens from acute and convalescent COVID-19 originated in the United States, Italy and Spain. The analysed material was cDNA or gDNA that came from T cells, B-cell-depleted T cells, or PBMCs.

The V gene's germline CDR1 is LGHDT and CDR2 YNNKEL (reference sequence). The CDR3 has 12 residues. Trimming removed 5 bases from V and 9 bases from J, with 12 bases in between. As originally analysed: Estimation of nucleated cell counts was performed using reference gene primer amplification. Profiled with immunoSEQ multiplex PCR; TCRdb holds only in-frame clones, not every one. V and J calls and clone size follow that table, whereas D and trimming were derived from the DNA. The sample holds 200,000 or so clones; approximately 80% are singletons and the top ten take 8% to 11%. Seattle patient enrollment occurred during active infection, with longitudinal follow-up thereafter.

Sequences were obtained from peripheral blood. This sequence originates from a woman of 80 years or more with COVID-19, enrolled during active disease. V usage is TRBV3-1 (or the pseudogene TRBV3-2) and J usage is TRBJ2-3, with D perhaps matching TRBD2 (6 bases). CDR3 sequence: CASSLIAGTQYF. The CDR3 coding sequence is TGTGCCAGCAGCTTAATCGCGGGGACGCAGTATTTT.